This T cell receptor (beta chain) was sequenced during a study of blood T cell repertoires in COVID-19. Method: immunoSEQ multiplex PCR; TCRdb's copy keeps in-frame clones and lacks some. The sample has about 76,000 clones, about 88% seen once; the top ten hold roughly 11%. Sample: peripheral blood. This receptor was identified in a man in his sixties with COVID-19, enrolled during active disease.

The CDR3 coding sequence is TGTGCCAGCAGCGCCCGGAGTTCCTATAATTCACCCCTCCACTTT. It specifies CASSARSSYNSPLHF. The chain couples TRBV7-9 to TRBJ1-6; D remains unclear. In germline, CDR1 is SEHNR, CDR2 FQNEAQ (reference sequence). V dropped 5 bases and J dropped 1 base, with 9 bases sitting between them. CDR3 length equals 15 residues.